This TCR beta chain was obtained from a study of blood T cell repertoires in COVID-19. Up to 2 weeks before entering the study, exposed participants had met a COVID-19 case. The trim removed 4 bases at V and 5 bases at J, leaving 6 bases unmatched. Germline V gene sequence: CDR1 SGHTA, CDR2 FQGNSA. CDR3 size: 14 residues. Original analysis: Amplification with reference gene primers provided the estimates of nucleated cell counts. TCRdb keeps only in-frame clones here, not all; method: immunoSEQ multiplex PCR. That table furnishes V, J and clone size, whereas the DNA furnished D and trimming. The data show 350,000 or so clones, with approximately 91% seen just once and 1% held by the top ten.

Sequenced sample: PBMCs or T cells enriched from blood (not recorded which). This clonotype was sampled from a young woman who had been exposed to COVID-19. The chain employs TRBV7-2 and TRBJ1-2, with TRBD1 identical over 8 bases. This CDR3 reads CASSYSGTGYGYTF. The DNA for the CDR3 is TGTGCCAGCAGCTATTCCGGGACAGGATATGGCTACACCTTC.